One and the same sample provided the 11 T cell receptor beta chains below, sequenced in a study of blood T cell repertoires in COVID-19. The data were produced by immunoSEQ multiplex PCR, yet TCRdb's version contains in-frame clones alone and is incomplete. The data hold approximately 270,000 clones, with around 84% observed a single time. The sequencing sample was made of PBMCs or T cells enriched from blood (not recorded which). The receptors were gathered from a man aged 40-49 years who had recovered from COVID-19.

V usage is TRBV5-4 and J usage is TRBJ2-7; 8 nucleotides match TRBD2. V trimming: 4 bases; J trimming: 3 bases; junction bases outside the gene matches: 6. This CDR3 is 14 amino acids long. Germline values: CDR1 SGHNT, CDR2 YYREEE (reference sequence). The CDR3 sequence is CASSPRSGGYEQYF. DNA of the CDR3: TGTGCCAGCAGCCCGAGAAGCGGGGGCTACGAGCAGTACTTC.

This CDR3 reads CASSARDRGHETQYF. In nucleotides, the CDR3 is TGTGCCAGCAGTGCCCGGGACAGGGGGCATGAGACCCAGTACTTC. V usage is TRBV2 and J usage is TRBJ2-5, with 12 bases aligning to TRBD1. The V gene's germline CDR1 is SNHLY and CDR2 FYNNEI. The CDR3 runs 15 residues. V shed 4 bases, J shed 5 bases, and the junction held 5 bases outside the gene matches.

This chain uses TRBV5-1 with TRBJ1-2; 7 nucleotides agree with TRBD1. CDR1 SGHRS and CDR2 YFSETQ come from the germline V gene. The junction had 7 bases not matched to a gene; V was cut back by 4 bases and J by 7 bases. The CDR3 runs 13 residues. CDR3 protein: CASSVGQNPGYTF. DNA for the CDR3: TGCGCCAGCAGCGTGGGACAGAATCCTGGCTACACCTTC. The complete variable domain, with remaining parts taken from reference TRBV5-1 and TRBJ1-2, reads KAGVTQTPRYLIKTRGQQVTLSCSPISGHRSVSWYQQTPGQGLQFLFEYFSETQRNKGNFPGRFSGRQFSNSRSEMNVSTLELGDSALYLCASSVGQNPGYTFGSGTRLTVV.

This rearrangement joins TRBV2 to TRBJ2-1, with TRBD2 matching over 8 bases. This CDR3 has 16 residues. The trim removed 4 bases at V and 8 bases at J, leaving 13 bases unmatched. Germline CDR1 reads SNHLY; CDR2 reads FYNNEI. CDR3 DNA: TGTGCCAGCAGTGTTCATCTCCGGACTAGCCTCGATGAGCAGTTCTTC. Protein: CASSVHLRTSLDEQFF. Full variable domain (outside the CDR3, taken from reference TRBV2 and TRBJ2-1): EPEVTQTPSHQVTQMGQEVILRCVPISNHLYFYWYRQILGQKVEFLVSFYNNEISEKSEIFDDQFSVERPDGSNFTLKIRSTKLEDSAMYFCASSVHLRTSLDEQFFGPGTRLTVL.

V and J are TRBV19 and TRBJ1-5; 9 bases line up with TRBD1. The junction had 6 bases not matched to a gene; V was cut back by 5 bases and J by 4 bases. The V gene's germline CDR1 is LNHDA and CDR2 SQIVND (reference sequence). This CDR3 comprises 15 residues. CDR3 DNA sequence: TGTGCCAGTAGTCAAACCGGGACAGGGAATCAGCCCCAGCATTTT. It is translated as CASSQTGTGNQPQHF. Full variable domain (missing parts from reference TRBV19 and TRBJ1-5): DGGITQSPKYLFRKEGQNVTLSCEQNLNHDAMYWYRQDPGQGLRLIYYSQIVNDFQKGDIAEGYSVSREKKESFPLTVTSAQKNPTAFYLCASSQTGTGNQPQHFGDGTRLSIL.

The gene calls are TRBV25-1 and TRBJ2-2; tentative D call: TRBD2 (5 bases). Trimming shortened V by 8 bases and J by 0 bases, and 7 bases separated the two germline ends. The germline gives CDR1 MGHDK, CDR2 SYGVNS. The CDR3 totals 13 residues. CDR3 nucleotides: TGTGCCAGCGGGAGCGCGAACACCGGGGAGCTGTTTTTT. This encodes CASGSANTGELFF.

This chain joins TRBV18 and TRBJ2-1; the D gene is possibly TRBD2 (5 bases). The germline V and J ends were trimmed by 0 bases and 2 bases, with 11 bases remaining between them. The V gene's germline CDR1 is KGHSH and CDR2 LQKENI. The CDR3 contains 16 residues. This CDR3 reads CASSPPDSQAYNEQFF. The DNA for the CDR3 is TGTGCCAGCTCACCACCGGACTCTCAAGCCTACAATGAGCAGTTCTTC.

The chain carries TRBV27 and TRBJ1-1; a weak D match, TRBD1 (5 bases). The CDR3 extends over 17 amino acids. Germline-derived CDR1 and CDR2 are MNHEY and SMNVEV (reference sequence). The germline V and J ends were trimmed by 5 bases and 5 bases, with 24 bases remaining between them. CDR3 residues: CASSPLMIRVSGTEAFF. The CDR3 region has the DNA TGTGCCAGCAGTCCACTGATGATCAGGGTGTCCGGAACTGAAGCTTTCTTT.

The rearrangement joins TRBV3-1 (or the pseudogene TRBV3-2) to TRBJ2-1, with TRBD2 identical over 9 bases. This CDR3 is 16 amino acids long. CDR1 is LGHDT and CDR2 is YNNKEL in the germline V gene (reference sequence). Trimming cost V 0 bases and J 4 bases; bases outside gene matches: 4. CDR3 nucleotide sequence: TGTGCCAGCAGCCAAGAGAAGCGGGAGGCGTACAATGAGCAGTTCTTC. Translated: CASSQEKREAYNEQFF.

V usage is TRBV27 and J usage is TRBJ2-7, with 9 nucleotides matching TRBD2. Germline CDR1 and CDR2: MNHEY and SMNVEV (reference sequence). V dropped 4 bases and J dropped 3; count of bases not matched to a gene: 4. The CDR3 has 14 amino acids. The CDR3 loop is CASSSLTSGYEQYF. CDR3 coding DNA: TGTGCCAGCAGTTCTTTGACTAGCGGCTACGAGCAGTACTTC.

A few counts support this clone. This chain uses TRBV14 with TRBJ2-2; TRBD1 matches 10 bases. The CDR3 is made up of 15 amino acids. J was trimmed by 5 bases and V by 2 bases; bases with no gene match: 2. CDR1 and CDR2 from the germline V gene are SGHDN and FVKESK. In nucleotides, the CDR3 is TGTGCCAGCAGCCAACGACAGGGGGCAACCGGGGAGCTGTTTTTT. As protein: CASSQRQGATGELFF.